This T cell receptor (beta chain) is drawn from a study of blood T cells in healthy people across ages. CDR1 SQVTM and CDR2 ANQGSEA come from the germline V gene. The germline V and J ends were trimmed by 3 bases and 5 bases, with 13 bases remaining between them. CDR3 size: 14 residues. A second PCR, run for roughly 7 to 12 cycles, used a sample-barcoded 5' primer plus a J-beta primer mix. Each CDR3 protein gets one entry after TCRdb re-called the 5' RACE reads with MiXCR. The sample consists of some 1,800,000 distinct CDR3 sequences, about two fifths of them appearing once. Sequencing input: blood. This receptor was taken from a human donor in good health. V is TRBV29-1 and J is TRBJ2-2, with D possibly called TRBD1 or TRBD2 (5 bases each). The CDR3: CSVEGAPGTGELFF. CDR3 DNA sequence: TGCAGCGTTGAGGGAGCTCCAGGGACCGGGGAGCTGTTTTTT.